A selection of T cell receptor beta chains follows, all from one sample in a study of blood T cell repertoires in COVID-19. Clones were read by immunoSEQ multiplex PCR, and TCRdb kept only the in-frame ones, dropping some. The sample has some 120,000 clones; around 89% are singletons. Sample: peripheral blood. These receptors were collected from a human donor with acute or convalescent COVID-19. The donor label of this sample is uncertain. Both conserved end residues are part of each CDR3. D genes are given only for firm matches. A clone size is listed for some rows: how often the clone was seen (once, few, many), or a class if it is expanded.

>TRBJ1-2|once|-|TRBV28
TGTGCCAGCAGTTTAGCGGGGGGGTTCTATGGCTACACCTTC
CASSLAGGFYGYTF
>TRBJ1-1|once|TRBD1|TRBV7-9
TGTGCCAGCAGCTTAAACTCGGGACAGGGTGAAGCTTTCTTT
CASSLNSGQGEAFF
>TRBJ1-4|few|TRBD1|TRBV11-2
TGTGCCAGCAACACCGGACAGGGGGGCGGTGAAAAACTGTTTTTT
CASNTGQGGGEKLFF
>TRBJ1-1|-|-|TRBV6-2/TRBV6-3
TGTGCCAGCAGTTACGGGGCCCGAGAAGCTTTCTTT
CASSYGAREAFF
>TRBJ2-7|-|-|TRBV6-4
TGTGCCAGCACCGACCAGGACAGAAACTACGAGCAGTACTTC
CASTDQDRNYEQYF
>TRBJ1-5|few|-|TRBV28
TGTGCCAGCAGCCTGAGAGCTTATAGCAATCAGCCCCAGCATTTT
CASSLRAYSNQPQHF
>TRBJ2-1|-|TRBD2|TRBV7-3
TGTGCCAGCAGCTTATCTAGCGGGGCATACAATGAGCAGTTCTTC
CASSLSSGAYNEQFF
>TRBJ1-3|-|TRBD1|TRBV10-3
TGTGCCATCAGCCCAACAGGGGAAGGAAACACCATATATTTT
CAISPTGEGNTIYF
>TRBJ2-7|-|TRBD1|TRBV28
TGTGCCAGCAGTGCGCCCGGGACAGCAAACTACGAGCAGTACTTC
CASSAPGTANYEQYF
>TRBJ2-1|-|-|TRBV7-3
TGTGCCAGCAGCCCGCAGGGAATTTCCTACAATGAGCAGTTCTTC
CASSPQGISYNEQFF
>TRBJ1-6|once|-|TRBV4-2
TGTGCCAGCAGCCAAGAGGCGTCTCCGGGACTAGGATCACCCCTCCACTTT
CASSQEASPGLGSPLHF
>TRBJ1-3|-|TRBD1|TRBV28
TGTGCCAGCAGTCCCGGGGGGACAGGGTGGACCTCTGGAAACACCATATATTTT
CASSPGGTGWTSGNTIYF
>TRBJ2-7|-|-|TRBV27
TGTGCCAGCAGTTTCAAGGCGGCAGGGGCAACCTACGAGCAGTACTTC
CASSFKAAGATYEQYF
>TRBJ1-6|-|TRBD1|TRBV30
TGTGCCTGGGAAGCGAACAGGGGATTTCGTTCACCCCTCCACTTT
CAWEANRGFRSPLHF
>TRBJ1-2|-|TRBD1|TRBV7-2
TGTGCCAGCAGACGACCGCCGGGACAGGGATATGGCTACACCTTC
CASRRPPGQGYGYTF
>TRBJ2-3|-|-|TRBV5-1
TGCGCCAGCAGCTTGTACGGGGGTTCGGCAGATACGCAGTATTTT
CASSLYGGSADTQYF
>TRBJ2-7|-|TRBD2|TRBV2
TGTGCCAGCACAGGACTAGCGGGGAACGAGCAGTACTTC
CASTGLAGNEQYF
>TRBJ2-2|-|TRBD1|TRBV4-1
TGCGCCAGCAGCTTACGGACAGGGGTAAACACCGGGGAGCTGTTTTTT
CASSLRTGVNTGELFF
>TRBJ2-2|-|TRBD1|TRBV18
TGTGCCAGCTCACGAGGGACAGCCAACACCGGGGAGCTGTTTTTT
CASSRGTANTGELFF
>TRBJ2-1|-|TRBD2|TRBV7-6
TGTGCCAGCAGCTTAAGGATAGCGGGGGGGTTTAGTGAGCAGTTCTTC
CASSLRIAGGFSEQFF
>TRBJ2-2|-|-|TRBV12-5
TGTGCTAGTGGTCCCCCTGTGCAGGTCGACACCGGGGAGCTGTTTTTT
CASGPPVQVDTGELFF
>TRBJ1-5|once|TRBD1|TRBV30
TGTGCCTGGAGTAGGGGGCGCGAGCCCCAGCATTTT
CAWSRGREPQHF
>TRBJ2-2|-|TRBD1|TRBV7-2
TGTGCCAGCAGCTTACTGTCAGGGGGCAACACCGGGGAGCTGTTTTTT
CASSLLSGGNTGELFF
>TRBJ2-1|-|TRBD2|TRBV7-3
TGTGCCAGCAGCTTAAGTCCCGGGGGGTACAATGAGCAGTTCTTC
CASSLSPGGYNEQFF
>TRBJ2-1|-|TRBD2|TRBV2
TGTGCCAGCAGCCAAGGACTAGCGGGAGTGGGAGAGCAGTTCTTC
CASSQGLAGVGEQFF
>TRBJ2-3|-|TRBD2|TRBV11-2
TGTGCCAGCAGCTTGACTAGCGGGAGTATGAATACGCAGTATTTT
CASSLTSGSMNTQYF
>TRBJ2-3|-|-|TRBV5-1
TGCGCCAGCAGCTTGCAGGGGTCCACAGATACGCAGTATTTT
CASSLQGSTDTQYF
>TRBJ1-1|-|-|TRBV12-3/TRBV12-4
TGTGCCAGCAGTTTAGGGCCTGGCACTGAAGCTTTCTTT
CASSLGPGTEAFF
>TRBJ2-3|-|TRBD2|TRBV4-3
TGCGCCAGCAGCCAAGGGGGAGGGGATACGCAGTATTTT
CASSQGGGDTQYF
>TRBJ1-6|-|TRBD1|TRBV7-9
TGTGCCAGCAGCGAGGGACAGGCAGATAATTCACCCCTCCACTTT
CASSEGQADNSPLHF
>TRBJ2-2|-|TRBD2|TRBV6-4
TGTGCCAGCAGCAGACTAGCGGGAGTCCCGGCGAACACCGGGGAGCTGTTTTTT
CASSRLAGVPANTGELFF
>TRBJ1-1|-|-|TRBV6-6
TGTGCCAGCAGTTTTCAGGAGGGGAACACTGAAGCTTTCTTT
CASSFQEGNTEAFF
>TRBJ1-1|-|TRBD1|TRBV4-3
TGCGCCAGCAGCCAAGACTTGACAGGGCGGTTCACTGAAGCTTTCTTT
CASSQDLTGRFTEAFF
>TRBJ1-2|once|TRBD1|TRBV5-4
TGTGCCAGCAGCGGTGGACAGGGGGCGGGATATGGCTACACCTTC
CASSGGQGAGYGYTF
>TRBJ2-7|-|TRBD1|TRBV7-2
TGTGCCAGCAGCTTAGATCCCCTCAGGGGGCGCGAGCAGTACTTC
CASSLDPLRGREQYF
>TRBJ1-1|-|-|TRBV28
TGTGCCAGCACCGCTAGCACTGAAGCTTTCTTT
CASTASTEAFF
>TRBJ2-7|once|-|TRBV11-2
TGTGCCAGCAGCGGAACAGGAGCCGATTCCTACGAGCAGTACTTC
CASSGTGADSYEQYF
>TRBJ1-2|-|TRBD1|TRBV5-1
TGCGCCAGCAGAGCAAACTCCGGGACAGGGGGCCTAGGCTACACCTTC
CASRANSGTGGLGYTF
>TRBJ1-5|-|TRBD1|TRBV7-9
TGTGCCAGCGCCCTAACAGGGGGCAATCAGCCCCAGCATTTT
CASALTGGNQPQHF
>TRBJ1-1|-|-|TRBV5-4
TGTGCCAGCAGGCGAGGGATGAACACTGAAGCTTTCTTT
CASRRGMNTEAFF
>TRBJ1-2|few|-|TRBV19
TGTGCCAGTAGTGGGCCCCAACAGGGAGTCCTCACCTTCTATGGCTACACCTTC
CASSGPQQGVLTFYGYTF
>TRBJ1-4|-|TRBD1|TRBV28
TGTGCCAGCAGTTTAACCCCCGGGACAGGAAACGAAAAACTGTTTTTT
CASSLTPGTGNEKLFF
>TRBJ2-4|once|TRBD2|TRBV11-2
TGTGCCAGCAGCTCAACTAGCGGGGCGAACATTCAGTACTTC
CASSSTSGANIQYF
>TRBJ2-7|-|-|TRBV15
TGTGCCACCAGCGCCCCTTTTGCGGGGAATACCTACGAGCAGTACTTC
CATSAPFAGNTYEQYF
>TRBJ2-7|-|TRBD1|TRBV7-8
TGTGCCAGCAGCAGACAGGGGTTTGGGGAGCAGTACTTC
CASSRQGFGEQYF
>TRBJ2-5|-|TRBD2|TRBV9
TGTGCCAGCAGCCCAGGGACTAGCGGGGGGACCCAGTACTTC
CASSPGTSGGTQYF
>TRBJ2-1|-|-|TRBV3-1/TRBV3-2
TGTGCCAGCAGCCAAGAAGGGGCAGGGTTAGGGTTCTTC
CASSQEGAGLGFF
>TRBJ1-5|-|-|TRBV12-3/TRBV12-4
TGTGCCAGCAGTTCCGGGGTTTTGCAGCCCCAGCATTTT
CASSSGVLQPQHF
>TRBJ1-1|-|TRBD1|TRBV15
TGTGCCACCAGCAGAAATTCAGGGGGCCGGACTGAAGCTTTCTTT
CATSRNSGGRTEAFF
>TRBJ2-1|-|-|TRBV5-4
TGTGCCAGCAGCCCGGAGGGCTACAATGAGCAGTTCTTC
CASSPEGYNEQFF
>TRBJ2-5|-|-|TRBV18
TGTGCCAGCTCACCGGAGGGACAGTTCAAAGAGACCCAGTACTTC
CASSPEGQFKETQYF
>TRBJ1-6|-|-|TRBV7-9
TGTGCCAGCAGGCGAAGGAGTTATAATTCACCCCTCCACTTT
CASRRRSYNSPLHF
>TRBJ1-3|once|-|TRBV5-6
TGTGCCAGCAGCTTTAGGGCAGGGCCTGTCTCTGGAAACACCATATATTTT
CASSFRAGPVSGNTIYF
>TRBJ2-5|-|-|TRBV3-1/TRBV3-2
TGTGCCAGCAGCCAAGACGGTGGCGGCCAAGAGACCCAGTACTTC
CASSQDGGGQETQYF
>TRBJ2-4|-|-|TRBV7-2
TGTGCCAGCAGCTTACCAGGTGAAAACATTCAGTACTTC
CASSLPGENIQYF
>TRBJ1-4|-|TRBD1|TRBV6-5
TGTGCCAGCAGTTACTCGAGTATCCAGGGGGGTGGAAAACTGTTTTTT
CASSYSSIQGGGKLFF
>TRBJ1-2|medium-sized|-|TRBV2
TGTGCCAGCCGGGGAAGCTATGGCGGGGGCTACACCTTC
CASRGSYGGGYTF
>TRBJ2-2|-|-|TRBV27
TGTGCCAGCAAGGGGGGACAGCACACCGGGGAGCTGTTTTTT
CASKGGQHTGELFF
>TRBJ1-6|-|-|TRBV5-8
TGTGCCAGCAGCTTGGCCCAGGGAAATTCACCCCTCCACTTT
CASSLAQGNSPLHF
>TRBJ1-2|-|-|TRBV28
TGTGCCAGCACCCTCCTGACACCTAACTATGGCTACACCTTC
CASTLLTPNYGYTF